Presented here are 3 T cell receptor beta chains from one specimen sequenced in a study of blood T cell repertoires in COVID-19. Libraries were prepared by immunoSEQ multiplex PCR; TCRdb keeps only in-frame clonotypes and omits some of them. The sample lists about 310,000 clones, approximately 90% occurring once. Sequences were obtained from PBMCs or T cells enriched from blood (not recorded which). These receptors were taken from a middle-aged woman who had recovered from COVID-19.

The chain's CDR3 is CASSSPGPVEKLFF. As DNA, the CDR3 is TGTGCCAGCAGTTCCCCTGGTCCGGTTGAAAAACTGTTTTTT. The rearrangement uses TRBV28 and TRBJ1-4; D is unclear. The CDR3 has 14 residues. Looked up from germline, CDR1 is MDHEN and CDR2 is SYDVKM. V lost 4 bases and J lost 7, with 13 bases in between. The entire variable domain, with the rest obtained from reference TRBV28 and TRBJ1-4, is as follows: DVKVTQSSRYLVKRTGEKVFLECVQDMDHENMFWYRQDPGLGLRLIYFSYDVKMKEKGDIPEGYSVSREKKERFSLILESASTNQTSMYLCASSSPGPVEKLFFGSGTQLSVL.

The CDR3 nucleotides read TGTGCCAGCAGGCTAGGCGGTCTCTCCTACAATGAGCAGTTCTTC. Amino acids: CASRLGGLSYNEQFF. V gene TRBV28 combines with J gene TRBJ2-1, with D hard to call. CDR1 MDHEN and CDR2 SYDVKM come from the germline V gene. V was pared by 6 bases and J by 0 bases, with 12 bases between. The CDR3 has 15 amino acids.

This clone was detected only once. The chain has TRBV7-2 and TRBJ1-5; perhaps TRBD1 as D (5 bases). V shed 1 base and J shed 6 bases, with 10 bases lying between them. Germline assignment: CDR1 SGHTA and CDR2 FQGNSA. The CDR3 covers 14 residues. CDR3 amino acids: CASSLGGMGQPQHF. Written as DNA, the CDR3 is TGTGCCAGCAGCTTAGGGGGCATGGGTCAGCCCCAGCATTTT. Drawing the rest from reference TRBV7-2 and TRBJ1-5, the complete variable domain is GAGVSQSPSNKVTEKGKDVELRCDPISGHTALYWYRQSLGQGLEFLIYFQGNSAPDKSGLPSDRFSAERTGGSVSTLTIQRTQQEDSAVYLCASSLGGMGQPQHFGDGTRLSIL.